A selection of T cell receptor beta chains follows, all from one sample in a study of OX40 agonist ivuxolimab in advanced cancers. Clones were sequenced by immunoSEQ multiplex PCR, and TCRdb holds only the in-frame ones, with some missing. The sample records about 100,000 clones, roughly 90% being singletons. The sample consisted of CD4+ or CD8+ T cells sorted from blood, taken in a trial of the OX40 agonist ivuxolimab. These receptors were taken from an adult with an advanced solid tumor such as melanoma, head and neck, liver or kidney cancer. The CDR3 runs from the conserved cysteine through the conserved F or W. The D gene is left open where the match is weak. Only part of the rows carry a size: once, few, many, or a class if the clone is expanded.

abundance | j_gene | v_gene | d_gene | CDR3nt | CDR3aa
. | TRBJ1-5 | TRBV19 | . | TGTGCCAGTAGTATGACAGGTCCATCGGGTCAGCCCCAGCATTTT | CASSMTGPSGQPQHF
. | TRBJ2-2 | TRBV11-2 | . | TGTGCCAGCAGCCCCACGAGGACTACCGGGGAGCTGTTTTTT | CASSPTRTTGELFF
once | TRBJ2-2 | TRBV6-5 | . | TGTGCCAGCAGGACCGAGGTCGGGGAGCTGTTTTTT | CASRTEVGELFF
. | TRBJ1-1 | TRBV6-1 | . | TGTGCCAGCAGGGGGAAATTGAACACTGAAGCTTTCTTT | CASRGKLNTEAFF
once | TRBJ2-1 | TRBV6-1 | . | TGTGCCAGCAGTGAAATCGAAAGCTCCTACAATGAGCAGTTCTTC | CASSEIESSYNEQFF
. | TRBJ2-1 | TRBV4-2 | . | TGTGCCAGCAGCCAAGGGACTCGCGAGGAGTTCTTC | CASSQGTREEFF
. | TRBJ2-7 | TRBV6-5 | . | TGTGCCAGCAGTGGGTCCTACGAGCAGTACTTC | CASSGSYEQYF
once | TRBJ2-7 | TRBV11-2 | TRBD2 | TGTGCCAGCAGCTTACTAGCGGGAGATTCCGAGCAGTACTTC | CASSLLAGDSEQYF
. | TRBJ2-1 | TRBV11-2 | TRBD2 | TGTGCCAGCAGCCCCTCATGGGAGGGGCAGTTCTTC | CASSPSWEGQFF
. | TRBJ1-1 | TRBV5-6 | . | TGTGCCAGCAGCTTGGTTCAGCTGAACACTGAAGCTTTCTTT | CASSLVQLNTEAFF
once | TRBJ1-1 | TRBV5-1 | . | TGCGCCAGCAGCTTGGAGTGGGGGAACACTGAAGCTTTCTTT | CASSLEWGNTEAFF
. | TRBJ1-1 | TRBV6-1 | . | TGTGCCAGCAGTGAAGGAGGACAGAGAAACACTGAAGCTTTCTTT | CASSEGGQRNTEAFF
. | TRBJ2-5 | TRBV28 | TRBD1 | TGTGCCAGCAGACTCCCCCGAGGGGGCGCGGAGACCCAGTACTTC | CASRLPRGGAETQYF
. | TRBJ2-7 | TRBV6-1 | TRBD1 | TGTGCCAGCACTTCCGGGGACAGGGGTCACGAGCAGTACTTC | CASTSGDRGHEQYF
. | TRBJ1-1 | TRBV4-2 | TRBD1 | TGTGCCAGCAGCCGAGAGACAGGGCCAAACACTGAAGCTTTCTTT | CASSRETGPNTEAFF
few | TRBJ2-3 | TRBV14 | . | TGTGCCAGCAGCCAAGAAAGAAGCACAGATACGCAGTATTTT | CASSQERSTDTQYF
. | TRBJ1-4 | TRBV5-1 | TRBD1 | TGCGCCAGCAGCGGGGACAGGGGAAGAGCAACTAATGAAAAACTGTTTTTT | CASSGDRGRATNEKLFF
. | TRBJ1-2 | TRBV28 | . | TGTGCCAGCAGTTTAAGGGCGTCGGATGGCTACACCTTC | CASSLRASDGYTF
. | TRBJ2-1 | TRBV5-1 | TRBD2 | TGCGCCAGCAGCCAATACGGGACTAGCGGGAGTGATGAGCAGTTCTTC | CASSQYGTSGSDEQFF
. | TRBJ2-2 | TRBV30 | . | TGTGCCTGGCGCGCAGGGGGGGCGAGGACCGGGGAGCTGTTTTTT | CAWRAGGARTGELFF
. | TRBJ2-1 | TRBV5-1 | . | TGCGCCAGCAGCAGGGACCTATACAATGAGCAGTTCTTC | CASSRDLYNEQFF
. | TRBJ1-2 | TRBV19 | . | TGTGCCAGTACCCCTGACGCAGGGCCCTATGGCTACACCTTC | CASTPDAGPYGYTF
. | TRBJ2-1 | TRBV5-1 | . | TGCGCCAGCAGCTTTAACCAGAGGGGCAATGAGCAGTTCTTC | CASSFNQRGNEQFF
. | TRBJ2-5 | TRBV5-4 | . | TGTGCCGCCCAATCGGGGGCCCTCCAGGAGACCCAGTACTTC | CAAQSGALQETQYF
. | TRBJ1-1 | TRBV29-1 | . | TGCAGCGTTTTAGGGGACAATGAAGCTTTCTTT | CSVLGDNEAFF
. | TRBJ1-6 | TRBV19 | . | TGTGCCAGTAGTATTTCCAATTCACCCCTCCACTTT | CASSISNSPLHF
. | TRBJ2-7 | TRBV2 | TRBD1 | TGTGCCAGCAGCGACAGGGACGAGCAGTACTTC | CASSDRDEQYF
few | TRBJ2-7 | TRBV5-1 | . | TGCGCCAGCAGCTTGGAAGGGGGGGAGCAGTACTTC | CASSLEGGEQYF
. | TRBJ2-2 | TRBV19 | . | TGTGCCAGTAGTATCTCAGTCACCGGGGAGCTGTTTTTT | CASSISVTGELFF
few | TRBJ2-7 | TRBV6-6 | . | TGTGCCAGCGGCAGGGGGACTTACGAGCAGTACTTC | CASGRGTYEQYF
. | TRBJ1-2 | TRBV4-1 | . | TGCGCCAGCAGCCAAATTCTCGACGGACACTATGGCTACACCTTC | CASSQILDGHYGYTF
. | TRBJ1-2 | TRBV18 | TRBD1 | TGTGCCAGCTCACCCACAGGGGGCGCGGGTGGCTACACCTTC | CASSPTGGAGGYTF
. | TRBJ2-2 | TRBV30 | . | TGTGCCTGGAGGCTAGACTGGGCCGGGGAGCTGTTTTTT | CAWRLDWAGELFF
. | TRBJ1-1 | TRBV27 | . | TGTGCCAGCAGCGGGACAAAGAACACTGAAGCTTTCTTT | CASSGTKNTEAFF
. | TRBJ2-3 | TRBV7-6 | TRBD2 | TGTGCCAGCAGCCACTTCCTTGGACTAGCGGGAGAGAAGGGAGATACGCAGTATTTT | CASSHFLGLAGEKGDTQYF
. | TRBJ2-1 | TRBV19 | . | TGTGCCAGTAGTATAAATGTCTACAATGAGCAGTTCTTC | CASSINVYNEQFF
once | TRBJ2-3 | TRBV7-6 | . | TGTGCCAGCAGTCCCCAGCGGTCCGGCACAGATACGCAGTATTTT | CASSPQRSGTDTQYF
. | TRBJ2-5 | TRBV6-1 | . | TGTGCCAGCAGTGATTGGGGGGGTAACAGGGATCGCGAGACCCAGTACTTC | CASSDWGGNRDRETQYF
. | TRBJ1-1 | TRBV7-9 | . | TGTGCCAGCAGCTTAAGTAGCCACACTGAAGCTTTCTTT | CASSLSSHTEAFF
. | TRBJ1-3 | TRBV28 | . | TGTGCCAGCAGTGTGCAGCACTCTGGAAACACCATATATTTT | CASSVQHSGNTIYF
. | TRBJ1-1 | TRBV7-8 | . | TGTGCCAGCAGCTTAGTGGGAGGGGACACTGAAGCTTTCTTT | CASSLVGGDTEAFF
. | TRBJ2-6 | TRBV9 | TRBD2 | TGTGCCAGCAGCGTAGGGGGGACTAGCTCTGGGGCCAACGTCCTGACTTTC | CASSVGGTSSGANVLTF
. | TRBJ1-2 | TRBV15 | . | TGTGCCACCAGCAGAGCCAGCTCTGGCTACACCTTC | CATSRASSGYTF
. | TRBJ2-1 | TRBV29-1 | TRBD2 | TGCAGCGTTGAGGCGGGAGGCTACAATGAGCAGTTCTTC | CSVEAGGYNEQFF
. | TRBJ1-1 | TRBV5-1 | . | TGCGCCAGCAGCACGGGATTCAGGGGAACTGGGAACACTGAAGCTTTCTTT | CASSTGFRGTGNTEAFF
. | TRBJ2-1 | TRBV4-1 | TRBD2 | TGCGCCAGCAGCCAACTAGCGGGAGTCAATGAGCAGTTCTTC | CASSQLAGVNEQFF
. | TRBJ1-5 | TRBV19 | . | TGTGCCAGTAGTACGTTACGACAGTCAGATAATCAGCCCCAGCATTTT | CASSTLRQSDNQPQHF
. | TRBJ1-2 | TRBV6-5 | TRBD1 | TGTGCCAGCAGTTATTCACCCGGACAGGGGAGCTCTGGCTACACCTTC | CASSYSPGQGSSGYTF
. | TRBJ2-3 | TRBV29-1 | . | TGCAGCGTGTTCAGGGCAGCAGATACGCAGTATTTT | CSVFRAADTQYF
. | TRBJ2-5 | TRBV5-1 | TRBD2 | TGCGCCAGCAGCTTGCGGCCCTTCGGGACTAGCGGGGGGGCCCGGGAGACCCAGTACTTC | CASSLRPFGTSGGARETQYF
. | TRBJ1-5 | TRBV5-1 | . | TGCGCCAGCAGCTTGTCGGGCGGCGACAATCAGCCCCAGCATTTT | CASSLSGGDNQPQHF
. | TRBJ2-7 | TRBV9 | TRBD2 | TGTGCCAGCAGTAGAGCGGGGGGCCAGTCCTACGAGCAGTACTTC | CASSRAGGQSYEQYF
. | TRBJ1-1 | TRBV9 | . | TGTGCCAGCAGCCCAAGGGGGGGCACTGAAGCTTTCTTT | CASSPRGGTEAFF
. | TRBJ2-2 | TRBV30 | TRBD2 | TGTGCCTGGGGGGGACTAGCGGGGACCGGGGAGCTGTTTTTT | CAWGGLAGTGELFF
. | TRBJ1-1 | TRBV7-9 | . | TGTGCCAGCAGCTTTACAACAGGAGGGACTGAAGCTTTCTTT | CASSFTTGGTEAFF
. | TRBJ1-5 | TRBV6-1 | . | TGTGCCAGCACTGTGACGTCACTTAGCAATCAGCCCCAGCATTTT | CASTVTSLSNQPQHF
. | TRBJ1-5 | TRBV11-2 | TRBD1 | TGTGCCAGCAGTCCGGGACAGGGGGGCGACTATAGCAATCAGCCCCAGCATTTT | CASSPGQGGDYSNQPQHF
. | TRBJ2-7 | TRBV5-1 | . | TGCGCCAGCAGCCCCGACCGCTACGAGCAGTACTTC | CASSPDRYEQYF
. | TRBJ2-1 | TRBV13 | TRBD2 | TGTGCCAGCAGCGCGGGCCCTAGCGGGAGTAGGGACAATGAGCAGTTCTTC | CASSAGPSGSRDNEQFF
. | TRBJ1-6 | TRBV19 | . | TGTGCCAGTAGTCCGCGGTCCTCGAGCTCCTATAATTCACCCCTCCACTTT | CASSPRSSSSYNSPLHF